These 12 T cell receptor beta chains originate from one sample sequenced in a study of blood T cells in healthy people across ages. Then a second PCR, running about 7 to 11 cycles, was carried out with a sample-barcoded 5' primer and a J-beta primer mix. TCRdb used MiXCR to reprocess the 5' RACE reads, holding one entry per CDR3 protein. The sample contains about 570,000 distinct CDR3 sequences, roughly a quarter of which appear only once. The sequenced sample consisted of blood. Receptors originate from a woman aged 70 to 79 in good health.

This clonotype was seen a handful of times. The rearrangement joins TRBV7-2 to TRBJ1-5, with no clear D. CDR1 and CDR2 from the germline V gene are SGHTA and FQGNSA. The length of the CDR3 is 13 residues. V was pared by 7 bases and J by 7 bases, with 14 bases between. Written as DNA, the CDR3 is TGTGCCAGCACCCTATATGGTGGGCAGCCCCAGCATTTT. Its translation: CASTLYGGQPQHF.

The genes are TRBV4-2 and TRBJ2-5, with 9 positions matching TRBD2. This CDR3 region has 18 residues. Germline assignment: CDR1 LGHNA and CDR2 YNFKEQ. Trimming took 0 bases from V and 0 from J; bases not matched to a gene: 8. As DNA, the CDR3 is TGTGCCAGCAGCCAAGATTTGGGTAGCGGGGGATACCAAGAGACCCAGTACTTC. Protein sequence: CASSQDLGSGGYQETQYF.

Points on this clonotype: A read error may account for a junction end that differs from germline. The V and J genes are TRBV29-1 and TRBJ1-1; TRBD1 is a possible D gene (5 bases). CDR1 is SQVTM and CDR2 is ANQGSEA in the germline V gene. This CDR3 comprises 13 residues. DNA for the CDR3: TGCAGCGTGGAGCAAGGGGTGAACACTGAAGCTCTCTTT. Translation gives CSVEQGVNTEALF.

This clonotype turned up a few times. The V call is TRBV20-1, the J call TRBJ1-4; D is perhaps TRBD1 (5 bases). Per the germline V gene, CDR1 is DFQATT and CDR2 is SNEGSKA (reference sequence). V was cut by 3 bases and J by 5 bases, with 13 bases left in between. CDR3 length equals 14 residues. The CDR3: CSARVRVNNEKLFF. The CDR3 DNA reads as TGCAGTGCTAGGGTCAGGGTAAACAATGAAAAACTGTTTTTT.

The chain combines TRBV7-6 with TRBJ2-5; 13 nucleotides match TRBD2. The CDR3 has 16 amino acids. Germline V CDR1 and CDR2: SGHVS, FNYEAQ. V lost 2 bases, J lost 3 bases, and 3 bases stayed unmatched. The CDR3, as DNA: TGTGCCAGCAGCTTAAGACTAGCGGGGGGCAAAGAGACCCAGTACTTC. Protein sequence: CASSLRLAGGKETQYF.

In DNA form, the CDR3 reads TGCAGTGCTAGTAACTTTCCCTCCTACGAGCAGTACTTC. Its protein product is CSASNFPSYEQYF. The rearrangement links TRBV20-1 to TRBJ2-7; D remains ambiguous. The CDR3 has 13 residues. CDR1 DFQATT and CDR2 SNEGSKA come from the germline V gene (reference sequence). V was trimmed by 3 bases and J by 0 bases, leaving 9 bases between them.

This clonotype was observed many times. In DNA form, the CDR3 reads TGTGCCAGCAGTCGTAGACCGGGACCAGGGGATGAAAAACTGTTTTTT. Residues: CASSRRPGPGDEKLFF. This chain connects TRBV12-3 or TRBV12-4 to TRBJ1-4, with D perhaps TRBD1 (6 bases). Between the trimmed V and J ends, which lost 5 bases and 6 bases, there was a span of 19 bases. CDR3 length equals 16 residues.

This clonotype was detected only a few times. The genes are TRBV27 and TRBJ1-2; 7 bases agree with TRBD1. The CDR3 is 15 amino acids. Germline V gene lookup returns CDR1 MNHEY and CDR2 SMNVEV (reference sequence). Unmatched junction bases numbered 11, after V lost 5 bases and J lost 5 bases. The CDR3 nucleotides are TGTGCCAGCAGTACCAACAGGGGCTTGGATTATGGCTACACCTTC. Translated: CASSTNRGLDYGYTF.

This clonotype was picked up many times. This chain uses TRBV15 with TRBJ2-5, with D unresolved. From germline, CDR1 is LNHNV and CDR2 YYDKDF (reference sequence). The CDR3 is 13 amino acids. Trimming stripped 5 bases from V and 5 bases from J, with 12 bases between. The CDR3 sequence is CATSLGLEETQYF. CDR3 sequence (DNA): TGTGCCACCAGCCTTGGGCTCGAGGAGACCCAGTACTTC. Full variable domain (missing parts from reference TRBV15 and TRBJ2-5): DAMVIQNPRYQVTQFGKPVTLSCSQTLNHNVMYWYQQKSSQAPKLLFHYYDKDFNNEADTPDNFQSRRPNTSFCFLDIRSPGLGDTAMYLCATSLGLEETQYFGPGTRLLVL.

There are a few counts of this clonotype. The J gene is TRBJ1-2, the V gene TRBV29-1; D remains unclear. The ends were cut back, 4 bases at V and 6 bases at J, with 9 bases in the middle. CDR1 and CDR2 (germline): SQVTM, ANQGSEA. The CDR3 spans 11 residues. CDR3 in amino acids: CSVVGSDGYTF. The CDR3 DNA reads as TGCAGCGTTGTTGGGTCGGATGGCTACACCTTC.

The V and J genes are TRBV5-5 and TRBJ2-5; D may be TRBD1 (6 bases). The DNA matches TRBJ2-7 better at its end, which makes the J call doubtful. Germline V gene data show CDR1 as SGHKS and CDR2 as YYEKEE (reference sequence). The CDR3 extends over 19 amino acids. CDR3 coding DNA: TGTGCCAGCAGCTACAAGAGACCGGGACAAAAGGGCCAGACCTACGAGCAGTACTTC. Translating gives CASSYKRPGQKGQTYEQYF.

This clonotype occurred a few times. The rearrangement joins TRBV20-1 to TRBJ1-1, with a possible D match to TRBD1 (5 bases). CDR3 length: 13 amino acids. The V end was cut by 3 bases, the J end by 1 base, with 9 bases between. CDR1 is DFQATT, CDR2 SNEGSKA, per germline (reference sequence). The CDR3 here is CSASGHTNTEAFF. The CDR3 coding sequence is TGCAGTGCTAGCGGACACACGAACACTGAAGCTTTCTTT.